A single sample gave rise to the 6 T cell receptor beta chains below, sequenced in a study of OX40 agonist ivuxolimab in advanced cancers. Library construction relied on the immunoSEQ multiplex PCR assay. TCRdb re-hosts the immuneACCESS table, in-frame sequences only. Its copies lack some clones; in the studies checked, an unresolved V gene accounts for under half of them, and the cause for the rest is not known. This sample is represented by about 73,000 clones; less than 90% of them were singletons. The ten largest make up 0.6% to 0.8% of the sample. Sequences were derived from CD4+ or CD8+ T cells sorted from blood, sampled in a trial of the OX40 agonist ivuxolimab. The source of these receptors is an adult with an advanced solid tumor such as melanoma, head and neck, liver or kidney cancer.

V and J are TRBV6-5 and TRBJ2-7; D tentatively reads TRBD1 or TRBD2 (6 bases each). This CDR3 region has 14 residues. V was cut by 10 bases and J by 5 bases, with 21 bases left in between. Germline CDR1 and CDR2: MNHEY and SVGAGI. The CDR3 spells CATTPRPGADEQYF. For the CDR3, the DNA is TGTGCCACCACCCCTAGGCCGGGGGCAGACGAGCAGTACTTC.

This chain links TRBV30 with TRBJ1-3; no reliable D call. The CDR3 extends over 13 amino acids. The V end lost 4 bases, the J end lost 2 bases, and 9 bases lay between the germline ends. Germline V gene sequence: CDR1 GTSNPN, CDR2 SVGIG (reference sequence). The CDR3 sequence: CAWNRGTGNTIYF. In DNA, the CDR3 is TGTGCCTGGAACCGCGGAACTGGAAACACCATATATTTT.

In this sample, this clone turned up once. The chain is built from TRBV7-9 and TRBJ2-3; D unclear. V dropped 1 base and J dropped 0 bases, with 5 bases sitting between them. The germline V gene encodes CDR1 SEHNR and CDR2 FQNEAQ (reference sequence). This CDR3 spans 14 amino acids. CDR3 coding DNA: TGTGCCAGCAGCTTAGTTATCAGCACAGATACGCAGTATTTT. It is translated as CASSLVISTDTQYF. The whole variable domain, filled in from reference TRBV7-9 and TRBJ2-3, reads DTGVSQNPRHKITKRGQNVTFRCDPISEHNRLYWYRQTLGQGPEFLTYFQNEAQLEKSRLLSDRFSAERPKGSFSTLEIQRTEQGDSAMYLCASSLVISTDTQYFGPGTRLTVL.

This chain uses TRBV5-1 with TRBJ1-2, with a weak D call TRBD1 (5 bases). The CDR3 extends over 15 amino acids. Germline V gene sequence: CDR1 SGHRS, CDR2 YFSETQ. V was clipped by 3 bases and J by 3 bases, with 15 bases between them. CDR3 sequence: CASSSRSGRDYGYTF. Here the CDR3 DNA reads TGCGCCAGCAGCTCCCGGTCGGGGCGCGACTATGGCTACACCTTC.

The chain uses TRBV2 and TRBJ2-5, with 10 bases fitting TRBD1. The V gene's germline CDR1 is SNHLY and CDR2 FYNNEI. V trimming: 11 bases; J trimming: 4 bases; junction bases outside the gene matches: 4. The CDR3 covers 12 residues. The CDR3 DNA is TGTGCCGGGGACAGGGGAAGAGAGACCCAGTACTTC. Translated, it gives CAGDRGRETQYF.

The chain combines TRBV14 with TRBJ2-3; D uncertain. The CDR3 is 15 amino acids. Trimming took 4 bases from V and 0 from J, leaving 11 bases between them. Looked up from germline, CDR1 is SGHDN and CDR2 is FVKESK. The CDR3 region is CASSPRLTSTDTQYF. In DNA, the CDR3 is TGTGCCAGCAGCCCGCGACTGACTAGCACAGATACGCAGTATTTT.